These 7 T cell receptor beta chains came from one sample sequenced in a study of cytomegalovirus exposure and HLA in healthy donors. The PCR made use of 60 Vbeta and 13 Jbeta primers. The assay was immunoSEQ multiplex PCR, and TCRdb's table has in-frame clones only and misses some. The repertoire consists of around 200,000 clones, with roughly 80% occurring once and the leading ten covering approximately 1.5%. Sequenced sample: PBMCs. The receptors shown here come from a middle-aged man in good health and CMV-seronegative.

This clone was recorded only once. The genes are TRBV28 and TRBJ2-7, with 9 bases lining up with TRBD1. CDR1 is MDHEN, CDR2 SYDVKM, per germline. The CDR3 length is 14 residues. Trimming cost V 3 bases and J 4 bases; bases outside gene matches: 4. CDR3 in DNA: TGTGCCAGCAGTTTGTTACAGGGGGCATACGAGCAGTACTTC. Translation gives CASSLLQGAYEQYF.

Points on this clone: The same CDR3 is also encoded by other DNA sequences in this sample. V and J are TRBV5-1 and TRBJ2-1; TRBD2 aligns across 8 bases. Germline CDR1 and CDR2: SGHRS and YFSETQ. The junction had 7 bases not matched to a gene; V was cut back by 4 bases and J by 4 bases. This CDR3 has 15 residues. The CDR3 coding sequence is TGCGCCAGCAGCACCGGGACTAGTGGGTACAATGAGCAGTTCTTC. This gives the protein CASSTGTSGYNEQFF.

The chain joins TRBV30 to TRBJ2-7; no clear D gene. V dropped 0 bases and J dropped 3 bases, with 6 bases sitting between them. CDR1 is GTSNPN, CDR2 SVGIG, per germline (reference sequence). The CDR3 is 12 amino acids. CDR3 sequence (DNA): TGTGCCTGGAGTGTAGCCTTCTACGAGCAGTACTTC. Amino acids: CAWSVAFYEQYF.

The V gene is TRBV5-8, the J gene TRBJ2-3; tentatively, D is TRBD2 (5 bases). Germline V gene lookup returns CDR1 SGHTS and CDR2 YDEGEE. The CDR3 is 16 amino acids. Deletions cut 3 bases from V and 2 bases from J, with 16 bases between. CDR3 loop: CASSWSSGPFTDTQYF. The CDR3 nucleotides are TGTGCCAGCAGCTGGTCGAGCGGACCTTTCACAGATACGCAGTATTTT.

This sequence joins TRBV28 and TRBJ2-3; D is uncertain. The CDR3 has 13 amino acids. Trimming left V 4 bases short and J 7 bases short, with 12 bases between. CDR1 MDHEN and CDR2 SYDVKM come from the germline V gene. Here the CDR3 DNA reads TGTGCCAGCAGTTCCCCCCAGCGTTATACGCAGTATTTT. Protein sequence: CASSSPQRYTQYF.

This clone appeared once. The chain has TRBV2 and TRBJ2-6; D is perhaps TRBD1 (5 bases). The length of the CDR3 is 15 residues. Deletions cut 5 bases from V and 1 base from J, with 9 bases between. From germline, CDR1 is SNHLY and CDR2 FYNNEI. CDR3 DNA: TGTGCCAGCAGTCTACAGGCTTCTGGGGCCAACGTCCTGACTTTC. Translating it yields CASSLQASGANVLTF.

J is TRBJ2-1 and V is TRBV27, with 7 positions matching TRBD1. V was clipped by 5 bases and J by 4 bases; unmatched bases: 5. The CDR3 is 14 residues long. Germline V lookup: CDR1 MNHEY, CDR2 SMNVEV (reference sequence). The CDR3 nucleotides are TGTGCCAGCAGTGACCCGGGACAGTACAATGAGCAGTTCTTC. It encodes CASSDPGQYNEQFF.